A single sample gave rise to the 28 T cell receptor beta chains below, sequenced in a study of blood T cell repertoires in COVID-19. This table comes from immunoSEQ multiplex PCR, and its TCRdb copy is limited to in-frame clones, with some not included. This table holds fewer than 150,000 clones, roughly 80% found once. Sequenced input: peripheral blood. The source of these receptors is an elderly woman with acute or convalescent COVID-19.

This rearrangement joins TRBV11-1 to TRBJ1-2; 8 bases fit TRBD1. The V gene end was trimmed by 5 bases and the J gene end by 8 bases; junction bases not matched to a gene: 13. The CDR3 extends over 15 amino acids. Germline CDR1 is SGHAT and CDR2 is FQDESV (reference sequence). The CDR3 loop is CASSHPGQVKGGYTF. The CDR3 DNA is TGTGCCAGCAGCCACCCGGGACAGGTCAAGGGAGGCTACACCTTC.

The rearrangement links TRBV7-8 to TRBJ1-5; D may be TRBD1 (6 bases). The CDR3 covers 15 residues. From germline, CDR1 is SGHVS and CDR2 FQNEAQ. Trimming took off 5 bases at V and 5 bases at J, with 16 bases between the two ends. CDR3 in DNA: TGTGCCAGCAGCGCCGAACAGGGCCGGGATCAGCCCCAGCATTTT. It yields the protein CASSAEQGRDQPQHF.

V and J are TRBV4-1 and TRBJ1-2; D not resolved. The V gene lost 4 bases and the J gene lost 0 bases, with 9 bases spanning the gap. CDR1 is MGHRA and CDR2 is YSYEKL in the germline V gene. This CDR3 comprises 14 residues. For the CDR3, the DNA is TGCGCCAGCAGCCGGGTGGAGGCTAACTATGGCTACACCTTC. This gives the protein CASSRVEANYGYTF.

CDR3 loop: CASSIGQGTGQPQHF. Written as DNA, the CDR3 is TGTGCCAGCTCTATAGGACAGGGAACAGGCCAGCCCCAGCATTTT. The chain employs TRBV18 and TRBJ1-5; 8 positions match TRBD1. CDR1 is KGHSH and CDR2 is LQKENI in the germline V gene. The CDR3 consists of 15 residues. J was trimmed by 7 bases and V by 6 bases; bases with no gene match: 11.

V and J are TRBV15 and TRBJ2-1; 7 bases agree with TRBD1. The germline gives CDR1 LNHNV, CDR2 YYDKDF (reference sequence). The CDR3 extends over 17 amino acids. Trimming at V came to 1 base and at J to 3 bases, leaving 9 bases not matched to a gene. The CDR3 nucleotides read TGTGCCACCAGCAGAGTAGGCTGGGACAGAATCTACAATGAGCAGTTCTTC. It is translated as CATSRVGWDRIYNEQFF.

The chain links TRBV9 to TRBJ2-1; 10 bases fit TRBD2. The CDR3 is made up of 15 amino acids. Trimming cost V 3 bases and J 4 bases; bases outside gene matches: 4. Per the germline V gene, CDR1 is SGDLS and CDR2 is YYNGEE. The CDR3 nucleotides read TGTGCCAGCAGCGCGTCTAGCGGGAGATACAATGAGCAGTTCTTC. Translated, it gives CASSASSGRYNEQFF. Using reference TRBV9 and TRBJ2-1 for the parts outside the CDR3, the full variable domain is DSGVTQTPKHLITATGQRVTLRCSPRSGDLSVYWYQQSLDQGLQFLIQYYNGEERAKGNILERFSAQQFPDLHSELNLSSLELGDSALYFCASSASSGRYNEQFFGPGTRLTVL.

The genes are TRBV5-1 and TRBJ2-1, with TRBD2 identical over 11 bases. Germline V CDR1 and CDR2: SGHRS, YFSETQ. This CDR3 spans 15 amino acids. Trimming cost V 0 bases and J 8 bases; bases outside gene matches: 4. The CDR3 here is CASSLVGLAGDEQFF. In DNA form, the CDR3 reads TGCGCCAGCAGCTTGGTTGGACTAGCGGGCGATGAGCAGTTCTTC.

The chain uses TRBV7-9 and TRBJ1-4; D is undetermined. V lost 1 base and J 15 bases, leaving 9 bases between the germline ends. This CDR3 region has 11 residues. CDR1 and CDR2 (germline): SEHNR, FQNEAQ (reference sequence). CDR3 DNA: TGTGCCAGCAGCTTAGGGCCCGTGGTGTTTTTT. It specifies CASSLGPVVFF.

The chain combines TRBV28 with TRBJ2-1, with a possible D match to TRBD1 (5 bases). Between the trimmed V and J ends, which lost 5 bases and 7 bases, there was a span of 18 bases. The CDR3 has 15 amino acids. Germline CDR1 MDHEN, CDR2 SYDVKM. The CDR3 loop is CASSTQGWQTNEQFF. The CDR3 DNA follows: TGTGCCAGCAGTACCCAGGGTTGGCAGACGAATGAGCAGTTCTTC.

The rearrangement links TRBV7-2 to TRBJ2-7; 8 bases are shared with TRBD1. The V gene's germline CDR1 is SGHTA and CDR2 FQGNSA. After removal of 0 bases from V and 4 bases from J, the junction contained 20 bases not matched to a gene. The CDR3 is made up of 20 amino acids. In nucleotides, the CDR3 is TGTGCCAGCAGCTTAGCCCAAGTCTCCCGCGGACAGGGTTTTTTATACGAGCAGTACTTC. Its translation is CASSLAQVSRGQGFLYEQYF.

The V call is TRBV5-4, the J call TRBJ1-3; 8 nucleotides line up with TRBD1. The CDR3 is 16 amino acids. V shed 0 bases, J shed 2 bases, and the junction held 4 bases outside the gene matches. Germline assignment: CDR1 SGHNT and CDR2 YYREEE (reference sequence). CDR3 sequence: CASSLVRRGPGNTIYF. In DNA form, the CDR3 reads TGTGCCAGCAGCTTGGTTCGCAGGGGGCCTGGAAACACCATATATTTT.

The chain joins TRBV28 to TRBJ2-1, with TRBD2 matching over 13 bases. CDR1 and CDR2 from the germline V gene are MDHEN and SYDVKM. V lost 6 bases and J lost 6; bases outside the gene matches: 5. The CDR3 runs to 15 residues. This chain's CDR3 is CASSHRLAGGNEQFF. As DNA, the CDR3 is TGTGCCAGCAGCCACAGACTAGCGGGGGGCAATGAGCAGTTCTTC. The full variable domain, its missing parts supplied by reference TRBV28 and TRBJ2-1, is DVKVTQSSRYLVKRTGEKVFLECVQDMDHENMFWYRQDPGLGLRLIYFSYDVKMKEKGDIPEGYSVSREKKERFSLILESASTNQTSMYLCASSHRLAGGNEQFFGPGTRLTVL.

The CDR3 sequence: CASSLNLKDNSLISYEQYF. The CDR3 nucleotides are TGTGCCAGCAGTTTAAATCTCAAGGACAACTCTCTAATTTCCTACGAGCAGTACTTC. The chain employs TRBV28 and TRBJ2-7; a weak D match, TRBD1 (5 bases). Germline loops: CDR1 MDHEN, CDR2 SYDVKM. This CDR3 has 19 amino acids. V lost 2 bases and J lost 1, with 24 bases in between. Variable domain in full (rest from reference TRBV28 and TRBJ2-7): DVKVTQSSRYLVKRTGEKVFLECVQDMDHENMFWYRQDPGLGLRLIYFSYDVKMKEKGDIPEGYSVSREKKERFSLILESASTNQTSMYLCASSLNLKDNSLISYEQYFGPGTRLTVT.

V gene TRBV5-1 combines with J gene TRBJ1-3; tentative D call: TRBD1 (5 bases). CDR1 is SGHRS, CDR2 YFSETQ, per germline. V was trimmed by 4 bases and J by 3 bases, leaving 11 bases between them. CDR3 size: 14 residues. The CDR3 sequence is CASSPGGIGNTIYF. The CDR3 nucleotides read TGCGCCAGCAGCCCGGGGGGGATTGGAAACACCATATATTTT.

The genes are TRBV7-9 and TRBJ2-3; possibly TRBD1 for D (5 bases). Trimming removed 2 bases from V and 4 bases from J, with 16 bases in between. The CDR3 totals 16 residues. In germline, CDR1 is SEHNR, CDR2 FQNEAQ (reference sequence). CDR3 nucleotide sequence: TGTGCCAGCAGCTTACCATACAGGTTGGGCGCAGATACGCAGTATTTT. Protein sequence: CASSLPYRLGADTQYF.

The chain recombines TRBV2 with TRBJ2-2; D is possibly TRBD2 (5 bases). Germline CDR1 and CDR2: SNHLY and FYNNEI. Deletions cut 6 bases from V and 12 bases from J, with 14 bases between. This CDR3 is built from 12 residues. In DNA form, the CDR3 reads TGTGCCAGCAGGGAGGTAATTGGGAAGCTGTTTTTT. Its protein product is CASREVIGKLFF.

This chain links TRBV6-5 with TRBJ1-4; weak D call: TRBD1 (6 bases). This CDR3 spans 15 amino acids. Germline V gene data show CDR1 as MNHEY and CDR2 as SVGAGI. The V end was cut by 7 bases, the J end by 8 bases, with 20 bases between. CDR3 loop: CASTPDQGRWEKLFF. In DNA form, the CDR3 reads TGTGCCAGCACGCCAGACCAGGGGAGATGGGAAAAACTGTTTTTT.

The CDR3 sequence: CASSVVAGTYEQYF. The CDR3 DNA is TGTGCCAGCAGCGTAGTAGCGGGCACCTACGAGCAGTACTTC. The chain recombines TRBV9 with TRBJ2-7; 7 bases fit TRBD2. This CDR3 contains 14 residues. CDR1 and CDR2 (germline): SGDLS, YYNGEE. After removal of 0 bases from V and 2 bases from J, the junction contained 2 bases not matched to a gene. Full variable domain (rest looked up from reference TRBV9 and TRBJ2-7): DSGVTQTPKHLITATGQRVTLRCSPRSGDLSVYWYQQSLDQGLQFLIQYYNGEERAKGNILERFSAQQFPDLHSELNLSSLELGDSALYFCASSVVAGTYEQYFGPGTRLTVT.

In this sample, this clone turned up many times. CDR3 nucleotide sequence: TGTGCCAGCAGCTTAACCCACCGTGGCACCCCTCCTGAGGATGGAGCTTTCTTT. This codes for CASSLTHRGTPPEDGAFF. This sequence joins TRBV7-3 and TRBJ1-1; D is unclear. Trimming cost V 0 bases and J 10 bases, with 27 bases left between them. The germline V gene encodes CDR1 SGHTA and CDR2 FQGTGA. The CDR3 extends over 18 amino acids.

This clone has more than one count but fewer than ten. The V gene is TRBV6-5, the J gene TRBJ2-7; maybe TRBD2 (6 bases). The V and J ends lost 0 bases and 3 bases respectively, with 15 bases between them. CDR1 and CDR2 from the germline V gene are MNHEY and SVGAGI. The CDR3 is 16 amino acids. This chain's CDR3 is CASSYSPRESRYEQYF. The CDR3 DNA reads TGTGCCAGCAGTTACTCTCCCCGGGAGTCCCGCTACGAGCAGTACTTC.

The gene calls are TRBV6-2 or TRBV6-3 and TRBJ1-2, with no clear D. The germline CDR1 and CDR2 sequences are MNHEY and SVGEGT. Trimming pared 5 bases from V and 8 bases from J, leaving 9 bases between. The CDR3 is 11 amino acids. CDR3 sequence reads: CASSRGVGYTF. DNA of the CDR3: TGTGCCAGCAGTCGCGGGGTAGGCTACACCTTC.

The chain is built from TRBV11-3 and TRBJ2-5, with TRBD1 as a possible D gene (6 bases). The CDR3 is 15 amino acids. Trimming pared 5 bases from V and 5 bases from J, leaving 18 bases between. CDR1 is SGHNT, CDR2 YENEEA, per germline. The CDR3 DNA is TGTGCCAGCAGCCGAGGCCCCACAGGGTGGGAGACCCAGTACTTC. Its translation is CASSRGPTGWETQYF. The full variable domain, with the rest looked up from reference TRBV11-3 and TRBJ2-5, is EAGVVQSPRYKIIEKKQPVAFWCNPISGHNTLYWYLQNLGQGPELLIRYENEEAVDDSQLPKDRFSAERLKGVDSTLKIQPAELGDSAVYLCASSRGPTGWETQYFGPGTRLLVL.

The chain recombines TRBV7-9 with TRBJ1-3; 8 bases agree with TRBD1. V lost 4 bases and J lost 3; bases outside the gene matches: 5. Germline CDR1 is SEHNR and CDR2 is FQNEAQ (reference sequence). The CDR3 runs 15 residues. CDR3 region: CASSYGQGFGNTIYF. The CDR3, as DNA: TGTGCCAGCAGCTACGGACAGGGCTTTGGAAACACCATATATTTT.

The chain couples TRBV7-2 to TRBJ2-3; D is perhaps TRBD2 (5 bases). Trimming removed 5 bases at V and 0 bases at J, with 12 bases between. Germline CDR1 is SGHTA and CDR2 is FQGNSA. The CDR3 has 15 amino acids. DNA for the CDR3: TGTGCCAGCAGCATCGGACTGACTAGCACAGATACGCAGTATTTT. It is translated as CASSIGLTSTDTQYF.

This chain links TRBV7-9 with TRBJ2-1; 11 bases are a match to TRBD2. The CDR3 extends over 16 amino acids. The germline V gene has CDR1 SEHNR and CDR2 FQNEAQ (reference sequence). Trimming took 5 bases from V and 8 from J; bases not matched to a gene: 11. The CDR3 bases are TGTGCCAGCAGCCATGGCACTAGCGGGAGTCGGTATGAGCAGTTCTTC. Protein product: CASSHGTSGSRYEQFF.

This chain joins TRBV2 and TRBJ1-1; D might be TRBD1 (5 bases). Deletions cut 6 bases from V and 3 bases from J, with 14 bases between. The CDR3 is 14 residues long. Germline V gives CDR1 SNHLY, CDR2 FYNNEI. The CDR3 region has the DNA TGTGCCAGCAGGAGGCGGGGCAGGCACACTGAAGCTTTCTTT. It yields the protein CASRRRGRHTEAFF.

This chain uses TRBV5-4 with TRBJ1-2, with unresolved D. The CDR3 loop spans 14 amino acids. CDR1 is SGHNT, CDR2 YYREEE, per germline (reference sequence). V lost 0 bases and J lost 1, with 7 bases in between. DNA of the CDR3: TGTGCCAGCAGCTTGGAACAGTATAACTATGGCTACACCTTC. Translated: CASSLEQYNYGYTF.

This clone was detected only once. The V and J genes are TRBV19 and TRBJ1-2; 11 bases match TRBD1. CDR1 and CDR2 (germline): LNHDA, SQIVND (reference sequence). The CDR3 contains 15 residues. V lost 1 base to trimming and J lost 7 bases; unmatched junction nucleotides: 5. The DNA for the CDR3 is TGTGCCAGTAGTATAGTCGGACAGGGGGCGGCTGGCTACACCTTC. Translated, it gives CASSIVGQGAAGYTF.